The 17 T cell receptor beta chains below were found in one sample sequenced in a study of T cells after posttransplantation cyclophosphamide. TCRdb's table, derived via immunoSEQ multiplex PCR, lists solely in-frame clones and lacks some. The specimen has some 46,000 clones, none found just once. The specimen was PBMCs. The receptors were sampled from a man aged 35 to 55 in good health, CMV-negative, and a related stem cell transplant donor.

This clone has ten or more counts. The chain carries TRBV7-6 and TRBJ2-1; TRBD1 is a possible D gene (5 bases). Germline V CDR1 and CDR2: SGHVS, FNYEAQ. V was clipped by 3 bases and J by 3 bases, with 6 bases between them. The CDR3 spans 13 residues. The CDR3 region is CASSFDSYNEQFF. CDR3 DNA sequence: TGTGCCAGCAGCTTCGACAGCTACAATGAGCAGTTCTTC.

This clone showed up many times. The J gene is TRBJ1-1, the V gene TRBV6-5; tentatively, D is TRBD1 (5 bases). Per the germline V gene, CDR1 is MNHEY and CDR2 is SVGAGI. Trimming left V 6 bases short and J 0 bases short, with 14 bases between. The CDR3 is made up of 15 amino acids. CDR3 loop: CASSPRTPLNTEAFF. Here the CDR3 DNA reads TGTGCCAGCAGCCCTAGGACACCCCTGAACACTGAAGCTTTCTTT.

This clone showed up many times. V gene TRBV14 combines with J gene TRBJ2-1; 11 positions match TRBD2. Germline V gene lookup returns CDR1 SGHDN and CDR2 FVKESK. The CDR3 has 16 amino acids. V shed 3 bases and J 5 bases; nucleotides not matched to a gene: 6. CDR3 nucleotide sequence: TGTGCCAGCAGCCAGAAGACTAGCGGGAACCACAATGAGCAGTTCTTC. Translation: CASSQKTSGNHNEQFF.

Ten or more counts support this clone. This chain links TRBV2 with TRBJ2-7; TRBD2 might be the D (5 bases). Germline V lookup: CDR1 SNHLY, CDR2 FYNNEI. V lost 0 bases and J lost 5, with 11 bases in between. This CDR3 is 14 amino acids long. CDR3 sequence: CASSEALWGDEQYV. Written as DNA, the CDR3 is TGTGCCAGCAGTGAAGCGCTCTGGGGAGACGAGCAGTACGTC.

This clone was counted at least ten times. V is TRBV4-2 and J is TRBJ1-5; 7 positions match TRBD1. V dropped 0 bases and J dropped 4; count of bases not matched to a gene: 6. Germline V gives CDR1 LGHNA, CDR2 YNFKEQ. This CDR3 has 16 amino acids. The CDR3 here is CASSQDTQGVNQPQHF. In DNA, the CDR3 is TGTGCCAGCAGCCAAGATACCCAGGGGGTGAATCAGCCCCAGCATTTT.

This clone was recorded at least ten times. The rearrangement links TRBV2 to TRBJ1-1; D is unclear. Trimming pared 6 bases from V and 3 bases from J, leaving 11 bases between. The CDR3 is 13 residues long. CDR1 and CDR2 from the germline V gene are SNHLY and FYNNEI. The CDR3 nucleotides are TGTGCCAGCAGCCTACTGGACTACACTGAAGCTTTCTTT. It yields the protein CASSLLDYTEAFF. Full variable domain (outside the CDR3, taken from reference TRBV2 and TRBJ1-1): EPEVTQTPSHQVTQMGQEVILRCVPISNHLYFYWYRQILGQKVEFLVSFYNNEISEKSEIFDDQFSVERPDGSNFTLKIRSTKLEDSAMYFCASSLLDYTEAFFGQGTRLTVV.

This clone came up many times. The same CDR3 is also encoded by other DNA sequences in this sample. The chain combines TRBV29-1 with TRBJ2-7, with D possibly being TRBD1 (5 bases). Trimming pared 6 bases from V and 0 bases from J, leaving 9 bases between. CDR1 is SQVTM and CDR2 is ANQGSEA in the germline V gene. The CDR3 is 12 amino acids. As DNA, the CDR3 is TGCAGCGTACGGACACTCTCCTACGAGCAGTACTTC. It yields the protein CSVRTLSYEQYF.

This clone was observed at least ten times. V and J are TRBV29-1 and TRBJ2-1; possible D gene TRBD1, 6 bases. With 4 bases removed from V and 9 bases from J, the gap between germline ends came to 22 bases. Germline V gene data show CDR1 as SQVTM and CDR2 as ANQGSEA. CDR3 length equals 15 residues. The CDR3 bases are TGCAGCGTTGGGGCAGGGGTCCCTTACATTGGTGAGCAGTTCTTC. Translated: CSVGAGVPYIGEQFF.

In this sample, this clone turned up many times. The CDR3 sequence is CASSSLAGFYEQYF. Written as DNA, the CDR3 is TGTGCCAGCAGCTCGCTAGCGGGGTTCTACGAGCAGTACTTC. J is TRBJ2-7 and V is TRBV11-2, with TRBD2 matching over 9 bases. Germline values: CDR1 SGHAT, CDR2 FQNNGV. V lost 4 bases and J lost 3; bases outside the gene matches: 4. This CDR3 contains 14 residues.

This clone has at least ten counts. The chain uses TRBV5-1 and TRBJ2-1; TRBD1 agrees at 10 bases. Germline CDR1 is SGHRS and CDR2 is YFSETQ. The CDR3 sequence is 16 residues long. The V gene end was trimmed by 3 bases and the J gene end by 7 bases; junction bases not matched to a gene: 10. Here the CDR3 DNA reads TGCGCCAGCAGCTCGAGGACAGGGGGGATTTTTAATGAGCAGTTCTTC. Translation gives CASSSRTGGIFNEQFF.

This chain connects TRBV29-1 to TRBJ2-1, with TRBD2 matching 8 bases. Germline V CDR1 and CDR2: SQVTM, ANQGSEA. V lost 0 bases to trimming and J lost 6 bases; unmatched junction nucleotides: 7. CDR3 length: 15 amino acids. CDR3 in amino acids: CSVEEMGLVPNEQFF. CDR3 sequence (DNA): TGCAGCGTTGAAGAAATGGGACTAGTCCCCAATGAGCAGTTCTTC.

This clone was seen many times. The chain carries TRBV15 and TRBJ2-3; 13 bases map to TRBD2. The CDR3 contains 17 residues. Losses at the gene ends were 1 base for V and 2 bases for J; bases not matched to a gene: 3. Germline V gene lookup returns CDR1 LNHNV and CDR2 YYDKDF (reference sequence). Written as DNA, the CDR3 is TGTGCCACCAGCAGAGGACTAGCGGGAGGTTACACAGATACGCAGTATTTT. As protein: CATSRGLAGGYTDTQYF.

This clone was seen repeatedly, ten times or more. The chain couples TRBV19 to TRBJ1-1, with a weak D call TRBD1 (5 bases). Deletions cut 4 bases from V and 0 bases from J, with 21 bases between. CDR1 and CDR2 (germline): LNHDA, SQIVND (reference sequence). This CDR3 has 18 residues. For the CDR3, the DNA is TGTGCCAGTAGTACGCGGGGGGGTTCGGGTCAAATGAACACTGAAGCTTTCTTT. Encoded protein: CASSTRGGSGQMNTEAFF.

This clone was counted ten times or more. This chain links TRBV18 with TRBJ1-6, with D unclear. Trimming left V 3 bases short and J 9 bases short, with 12 bases between. The CDR3 runs 14 residues. Germline-derived CDR1 and CDR2 are KGHSH and LQKENI. The CDR3 DNA sequence: TGTGCCAGCTCACCCAGTGGTGGGAGTTCACCCCTCCACTTT. This sequence encodes CASSPSGGSSPLHF.

This clone occurred a few times. The V gene is TRBV5-4, the J gene TRBJ2-3; D is ambiguous. Germline V CDR1 and CDR2: SGHNT, YYREEE (reference sequence). The CDR3 is 16 amino acids. The V gene lost 0 bases and the J gene lost 6 bases, with 17 bases spanning the gap. In nucleotides, the CDR3 is TGTGCCAGCAGCTTGGGACTTCCGCAATCCTCCGATACGCAGTATTTT. The encoded protein is CASSLGLPQSSDTQYF.

This clone has ten or more counts. This rearrangement joins TRBV19 to TRBJ2-5, with 15 positions matching TRBD2. Unmatched junction bases numbered 4, after V lost 4 bases and J lost 1 base. Per germline, CDR1 LNHDA and CDR2 SQIVND (reference sequence). The CDR3 covers 17 residues. The CDR3 DNA follows: TGTGCCAGTAGTACGGGACTAGCGGGGGGACGCCAAGAGACCCAGTACTTC. Amino acids: CASSTGLAGGRQETQYF. The whole variable domain, remainder taken from reference TRBV19 and TRBJ2-5, is DGGITQSPKYLFRKEGQNVTLSCEQNLNHDAMYWYRQDPGQGLRLIYYSQIVNDFQKGDIAEGYSVSREKKESFPLTVTSAQKNPTAFYLCASSTGLAGGRQETQYFGPGTRLLVL.

This clone was counted ten times or more. This chain connects TRBV2 to TRBJ2-2, with D maybe TRBD2 (5 bases). The CDR3 totals 14 residues. V was cut by 2 bases and J by 1 base, with 5 bases left in between. CDR1 and CDR2 (germline): SNHLY, FYNNEI. This chain's CDR3 is CASSESGNTGELFF. CDR3 DNA sequence: TGTGCCAGCAGTGAAAGCGGGAACACCGGGGAGCTGTTTTTT. Based on the CDR3 plus reference TRBV2 and TRBJ2-2, the full variable domain is EPEVTQTPSHQVTQMGQEVILRCVPISNHLYFYWYRQILGQKVEFLVSFYNNEISEKSEIFDDQFSVERPDGSNFTLKIRSTKLEDSAMYFCASSESGNTGELFFGEGSRLTVL.